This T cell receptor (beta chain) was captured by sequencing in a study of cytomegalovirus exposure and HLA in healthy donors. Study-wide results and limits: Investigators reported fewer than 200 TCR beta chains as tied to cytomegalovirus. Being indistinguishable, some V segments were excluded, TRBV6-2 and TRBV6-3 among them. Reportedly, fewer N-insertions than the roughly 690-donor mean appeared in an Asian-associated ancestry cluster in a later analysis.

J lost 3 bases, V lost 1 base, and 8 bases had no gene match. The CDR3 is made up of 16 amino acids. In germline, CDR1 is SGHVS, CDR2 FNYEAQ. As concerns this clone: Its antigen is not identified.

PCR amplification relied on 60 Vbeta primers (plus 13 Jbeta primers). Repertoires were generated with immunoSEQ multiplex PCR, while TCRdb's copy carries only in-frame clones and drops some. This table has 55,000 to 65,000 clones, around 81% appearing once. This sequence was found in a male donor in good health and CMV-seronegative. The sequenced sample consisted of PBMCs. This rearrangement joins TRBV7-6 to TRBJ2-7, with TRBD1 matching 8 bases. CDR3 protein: CASSLDPGQDFYEQYF. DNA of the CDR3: TGTGCCAGCAGCTTAGATCCGGGACAGGACTTCTACGAGCAGTACTTC.